The 20 T cell receptor beta chains given below trace back to one sample, sequenced in a study of blood T cell repertoires in COVID-19 (dated by TCRdb to about 2020). The library came from the immunoSEQ multiplex PCR assay. The table comes from immuneACCESS by way of TCRdb, which keeps in-frame sequences with V and J called. Part of the clones is missing from these tables; in studies checked, under half for an unresolved V gene and the rest for unknown reasons. Across this sample there are roughly 170,000 clones, with around 87% seen only once. The top ten clonotypes cover 9.5% to 15% of the sample. Sequenced input: peripheral blood. The receptors come from a woman in her seventies with COVID-19, enrolled during active disease.

This sequence joins TRBV28 and TRBJ2-7; D is ambiguous. The CDR3 is 15 amino acids. V lost 4 bases to trimming and J lost 3 bases, with 16 bases between them. The germline gives CDR1 MDHEN, CDR2 SYDVKM. Here the CDR3 reads CASSWIQPGHYEQYF. The CDR3 nucleotides read TGTGCCAGCAGTTGGATCCAACCGGGTCACTACGAGCAGTACTTC.

This clone came up once. The rearrangement joins TRBV6-5 to TRBJ2-7; 7 nucleotides align to TRBD1. Unmatched junction bases numbered 7, after V lost 6 bases and J lost 2 bases. The CDR3 consists of 14 residues. Germline V gene lookup returns CDR1 MNHEY and CDR2 SVGAGI. In DNA, the CDR3 is TGTGCCAGCAGAAATGGACAGGACACCTACGAGCAGTACTTC. Translating it yields CASRNGQDTYEQYF.

The rearrangement joins TRBV2 to TRBJ1-1; the match to TRBD1 covers 7 bases. The CDR3 spans 14 residues. The V segment lost 8 bases and the J segment 0 bases; nucleotides outside the gene matches: 6. Looked up from germline, CDR1 is SNHLY and CDR2 is FYNNEI. CDR3 residues: CASLGTEVNTEAFF. The CDR3 nucleotides read TGTGCCAGCCTGGGGACAGAAGTGAACACTGAAGCTTTCTTT.

This clone was counted a single time. This rearrangement joins TRBV28 to TRBJ1-5, with D perhaps matching TRBD1 (6 bases). Germline V CDR1 and CDR2: MDHEN, SYDVKM. V dropped 5 bases and J dropped 4 bases, with 15 bases sitting between them. The CDR3 covers 15 residues. The CDR3 protein is CASSPPGGRNQPQHF. As DNA, the CDR3 is TGTGCCAGCAGTCCCCCGGGGGGCCGGAATCAGCCCCAGCATTTT. Drawing the rest from reference TRBV28 and TRBJ1-5, the complete variable domain is DVKVTQSSRYLVKRTGEKVFLECVQDMDHENMFWYRQDPGLGLRLIYFSYDVKMKEKGDIPEGYSVSREKKERFSLILESASTNQTSMYLCASSPPGGRNQPQHFGDGTRLSIL.

The rearrangement uses TRBV18 and TRBJ2-1, with TRBD2 matching 7 bases. After removal of 0 bases from V and 4 bases from J, the junction contained 6 bases not matched to a gene. The CDR3 loop spans 16 amino acids. CDR1 is KGHSH, CDR2 LQKENI, per germline. This chain's CDR3 is CASSPPLAGAYNEQFF. The CDR3 bases are TGTGCCAGCTCACCACCCTTGGCGGGAGCTTACAATGAGCAGTTCTTC.

V is TRBV2 and J is TRBJ2-7; 10 nucleotides align to TRBD2. V lost 1 base and J lost 2; bases outside the gene matches: 2. The germline V gene has CDR1 SNHLY and CDR2 FYNNEI. This CDR3 comprises 15 residues. The CDR3, as DNA: TGTGCCAGCAGTGAAGGGACTAGCGGAACCTACGAGCAGTACTTC. This gives the protein CASSEGTSGTYEQYF.

The rearrangement joins TRBV27 to TRBJ1-3, with D unresolved. The CDR3 totals 13 residues. Trimming removed 4 bases at V and 2 bases at J, with 6 bases between. Germline V gene sequence: CDR1 MNHEY, CDR2 SMNVEV (reference sequence). As DNA, the CDR3 is TGTGCCAGCAGTTCCGGGGCTGGAAACACCATATATTTT. Translation gives CASSSGAGNTIYF.

The rearrangement uses TRBV5-1 and TRBJ1-4; the match to TRBD1 covers 10 bases. The CDR3 extends over 16 amino acids. With V trimmed by 4 bases and J by 3 bases, 6 bases remained unmatched. In germline, CDR1 is SGHRS, CDR2 YFSETQ. The CDR3 is CASSQDRGNSNEKLFF. In nucleotides, the CDR3 is TGCGCCAGCAGCCAGGACAGGGGGAACTCTAATGAAAAACTGTTTTTT.

The CDR3 nucleotides are TGTGCCACCCGTCTGGCGGGGGGTAGAGGCGGGGAGCTGTTTTTT. It codes for CATRLAGGRGGELFF. The chain joins TRBV10-3 to TRBJ2-2; 8 nucleotides match TRBD2. This CDR3 contains 15 residues. The junction had 14 bases not matched to a gene; V was cut back by 10 bases and J by 7 bases. Germline CDR1 ENHRY, CDR2 SYGVKD.

The chain recombines TRBV30 with TRBJ1-1; 9 nucleotides align to TRBD1. Germline V CDR1 and CDR2: GTSNPN, SVGIG (reference sequence). The CDR3 runs to 13 residues. V shed 5 bases, J shed 7 bases, and the junction held 8 bases outside the gene matches. In DNA form, the CDR3 reads TGTGCCTGGGACCGGGACAGGGTATATGAAGCTTTCTTT. This codes for CAWDRDRVYEAFF.

V gene TRBV19 combines with J gene TRBJ2-6, with D hard to call. The V end was cut by 5 bases, the J end by 4 bases, with 9 bases between. This CDR3 has 14 residues. Germline V gene data show CDR1 as LNHDA and CDR2 as SQIVND (reference sequence). The CDR3 nucleotides are TGTGCCAGTAGTCCCCAGATCGGGGCCAACGTCCTGACTTTC. Protein: CASSPQIGANVLTF.

This clone occurred a few times. J is TRBJ1-5 and V is TRBV19; no clear D gene. Per the germline V gene, CDR1 is LNHDA and CDR2 is SQIVND (reference sequence). The germline V and J ends were trimmed by 1 base and 5 bases, with 9 bases remaining between them. This CDR3 is 14 amino acids long. The CDR3 protein is CASSIGRNDQPQHF. DNA for the CDR3: TGTGCCAGTAGTATAGGGAGGAATGATCAGCCCCAGCATTTT.

V and J are TRBV5-1 and TRBJ1-5; D is perhaps TRBD1 (5 bases). Germline loops: CDR1 SGHRS, CDR2 YFSETQ. Trimming removed 4 bases from V and 3 bases from J, with 11 bases in between. The CDR3 has 14 amino acids. CDR3 coding DNA: TGCGCCAGCAGCAAAACAGGAGACAATCAGCCCCAGCATTTT. The encoded protein is CASSKTGDNQPQHF. Complete variable domain (other parts from reference TRBV5-1 and TRBJ1-5): KAGVTQTPRYLIKTRGQQVTLSCSPISGHRSVSWYQQTPGQGLQFLFEYFSETQRNKGNFPGRFSGRQFSNSRSEMNVSTLELGDSALYLCASSKTGDNQPQHFGDGTRLSIL.

The J gene is TRBJ2-7, the V gene TRBV20-1; no clear D. This CDR3 has 11 residues. V lost 6 bases and J 3 bases, leaving 9 bases between the germline ends. Germline CDR1 is DFQATT and CDR2 is SNEGSKA (reference sequence). The CDR3 loop reads CSASQNYEQYF. CDR3 bases: TGCAGTGCCTCCCAGAACTACGAGCAGTACTTC.

The rearrangement uses TRBV5-1 and TRBJ2-3, with D unclear. This CDR3 has 14 amino acids. V was cut by 4 bases and J by 1 base, with 10 bases left in between. Germline CDR1 SGHRS, CDR2 YFSETQ. The chain's CDR3 is CASSHVSGTDTQYF. CDR3 sequence (DNA): TGCGCCAGCAGCCACGTAAGCGGCACAGATACGCAGTATTTT.

The chain couples TRBV7-2 to TRBJ1-2, with a possible D match to TRBD1 (6 bases). Trimming took off 5 bases at V and 2 bases at J, with 6 bases between the two ends. The CDR3 has 12 amino acids. In germline, CDR1 is SGHTA, CDR2 FQGNSA. The CDR3 spells CASSGTNYGYTF. DNA for the CDR3: TGTGCCAGCAGCGGGACAAACTATGGCTACACCTTC.

The chain links TRBV29-1 to TRBJ2-7; D is possibly TRBD1 (6 bases). Germline CDR1 is SQVTM and CDR2 is ANQGSEA. CDR3 length: 15 residues. Trimming stripped 4 bases from V and 0 bases from J, with 16 bases between. The CDR3 is CSVAQGPVSSYEQYF. CDR3 coding DNA: TGCAGCGTTGCACAGGGCCCGGTAAGCTCCTACGAGCAGTACTTC.

This chain connects TRBV10-3 to TRBJ1-1; D unresolved. The germline V gene has CDR1 ENHRY and CDR2 SYGVKD. The V end was cut by 4 bases, the J end by 5 bases, with 14 bases between. The CDR3 loop spans 14 amino acids. The CDR3 DNA sequence: TGTGCCATCAGTGTTGGGAGGGAGGAGACTGAAGCTTTCTTT. Protein sequence: CAISVGREETEAFF.

This chain joins TRBV7-6 and TRBJ1-1; D is perhaps TRBD1 (5 bases). CDR1 is SGHVS and CDR2 is FNYEAQ in the germline V gene. This CDR3 is built from 14 residues. The V and J ends lost 1 base and 3 bases respectively, with 9 bases between them. This CDR3 is CASSLGGGDTEAFF. The CDR3 coding sequence is TGTGCCAGCAGCTTAGGAGGAGGGGACACTGAAGCTTTCTTT. The full variable domain, rest sourced from reference TRBV7-6 and TRBJ1-1, is GAGVSQSPRYKVTKRGQDVALRCDPISGHVSLYWYRQALGQGPEFLTYFNYEAQQDKSGLPNDRFSAERPEGSISTLTIQRTEQRDSAMYRCASSLGGGDTEAFFGQGTRLTVV.

The chain employs TRBV19 and TRBJ1-6, with a possible D match to TRBD1 (5 bases). This CDR3 region has 13 residues. V lost 9 bases to trimming and J lost 10 bases, with 16 bases between them. Per germline, CDR1 LNHDA and CDR2 SQIVND (reference sequence). CDR3 in DNA: TGTGCCAGCTCGAAGACAGATCGGTCACCCCTCCACTTT. This encodes CASSKTDRSPLHF.